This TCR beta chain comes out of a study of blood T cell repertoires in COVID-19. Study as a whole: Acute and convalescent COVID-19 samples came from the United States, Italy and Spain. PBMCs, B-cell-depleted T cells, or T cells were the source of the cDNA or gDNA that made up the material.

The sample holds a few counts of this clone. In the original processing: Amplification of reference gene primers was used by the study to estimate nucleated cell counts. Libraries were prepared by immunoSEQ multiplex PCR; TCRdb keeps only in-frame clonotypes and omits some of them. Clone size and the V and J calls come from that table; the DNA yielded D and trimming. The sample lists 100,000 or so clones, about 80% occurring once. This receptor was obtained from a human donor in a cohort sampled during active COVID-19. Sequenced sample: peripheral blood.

The CDR3 region is CASSLTGNQPQHF. In nucleotides, the CDR3 is TGTGCCAGCAGCTTAACAGGCAATCAGCCCCAGCATTTT. This chain connects TRBV5-8 to TRBJ1-5; no clear D. This CDR3 has 13 amino acids. The V and J ends lost 2 bases and 2 bases respectively, with 5 bases between them. Germline CDR1 is SGHTS and CDR2 is YDEGEE.